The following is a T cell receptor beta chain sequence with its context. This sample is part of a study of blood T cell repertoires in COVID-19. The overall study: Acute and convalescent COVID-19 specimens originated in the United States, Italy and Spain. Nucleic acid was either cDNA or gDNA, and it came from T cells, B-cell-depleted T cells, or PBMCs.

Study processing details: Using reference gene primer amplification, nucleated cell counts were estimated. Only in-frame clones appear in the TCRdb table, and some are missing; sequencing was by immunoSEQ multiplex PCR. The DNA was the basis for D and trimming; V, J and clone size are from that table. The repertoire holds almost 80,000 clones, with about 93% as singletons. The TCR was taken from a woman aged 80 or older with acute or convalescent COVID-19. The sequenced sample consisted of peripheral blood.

The CDR3 reads CASSLETGSSYEQYF. The CDR3 region has the DNA TGCGCCAGCAGCTTGGAGACAGGATCCTCCTACGAGCAGTACTTC. V gene TRBV5-1 combines with J gene TRBJ2-7; D possibly corresponds to TRBD1 (6 bases). Germline V gene sequence: CDR1 SGHRS, CDR2 YFSETQ. The CDR3 sequence is 15 residues long. Trimming cost V 0 bases and J 0 bases, with 10 bases left between them.